This is a list of T cell receptor beta chains from one sample in a study of radiation and T cells in renal cell carcinoma. The assay was immunoSEQ multiplex PCR, and TCRdb's table has in-frame clones only and misses some. This table holds around 15,000 clones, approximately 53% found once. Sequencing used tumor tissue, obtained from a patient whose treatment included radiotherapy and nephrectomy. Receptors were obtained from a woman aged 55-70 years with renal cell carcinoma. Each CDR3 is given with its conserved first and last residue. Fields, in order: clone size, J gene, D gene, V gene, CDR3 DNA, CDR3 protein. The D gene is left open where the match is weak. Only some rows state a clone size, as once, few, many or a class for expanded clones.

>.|TRBJ1-4|TRBD1|TRBV2
TGTGCCAGCCAGACCGGGACAGAAGATGAAAAACTGTTTTTT
CASQTGTEDEKLFF
>.|TRBJ1-3|.|TRBV7-2
TGTGCCAGCAGCTCCAACGCCAGATCTGGAAACACCATATATTTT
CASSSNARSGNTIYF
>.|TRBJ1-3|.|TRBV27
TGTGCCAGCAAGACCGGGGAGGCTGGAAACACCATATATTTT
CASKTGEAGNTIYF
>.|TRBJ1-5|TRBD1|TRBV19
TGTGCCAGTAGTGGGGGACAGGGCGGCAATCAGCCCCAGCATTTT
CASSGGQGGNQPQHF
>.|TRBJ2-6|.|TRBV9
TGTGCCAGCAGCGCCGGAGGGGTCAGCTCTGGGGCCAACGTCCTGACTTTC
CASSAGGVSSGANVLTF
>few|TRBJ2-7|.|TRBV5-4
TGTGCCAGCAGCTCCGGGGGAGGCCGTTACGAGCAGTACTTC
CASSSGGGRYEQYF
>once|TRBJ1-1|.|TRBV4-3
TGCGCCAGCAGCCATAACAGGGACTGGGGGACTGAAGCTTTCTTT
CASSHNRDWGTEAFF
>many|TRBJ1-1|.|TRBV11-1
TGTGCCAGCAGCCAAACAGGGTCTAGCACTGAAGCTTTCTTT
CASSQTGSSTEAFF
>.|TRBJ2-5|TRBD2|TRBV11-2
TGTGCCAGCAGCCCCGGACTAGCGGGAGATAGAGAGACCCAGTACTTC
CASSPGLAGDRETQYF
>many|TRBJ2-6|.|TRBV6-5
TGTGCCAGCAGTTACCGGGGTTCCGGGGCCAACGTCCTGACTTTC
CASSYRGSGANVLTF
>many|TRBJ1-1|TRBD1|TRBV7-9
TGTGCCAGCAGCTTAGGACAGGGTGTTGGAGCTTTCTTT
CASSLGQGVGAFF
>.|TRBJ2-3|TRBD1|TRBV9
TGTGCCAGCAGCGTAGGGGACAGGGGGTCGGGCGCAGATACGCAGTATTTT
CASSVGDRGSGADTQYF
>few|TRBJ1-4|TRBD1|TRBV6-6
TGTGCCAGCAGTTCCCTAGGACAGGGGATAAATGAAAAACTGTTTTTT
CASSSLGQGINEKLFF
>.|TRBJ2-7|TRBD2|TRBV27
TGTGCCAGCAGTTTGTCCTGGGGAGGGGCCTACGAGCAGTACTTC
CASSLSWGGAYEQYF
>.|TRBJ2-5|.|TRBV5-5
TGTGCCAGCAGCTTGGGTCTACAAGAGACCCAGTACTTC
CASSLGLQETQYF
>once|TRBJ2-3|TRBD2|TRBV11-3
TGTGCCAGCAGCCGCGGGACTAGCGGGGGGTCCTGGACAGATACGCAGTATTTT
CASSRGTSGGSWTDTQYF
>.|TRBJ1-1|TRBD1|TRBV5-4
TGTGCCAGCAGCCCCGGACAGGCGAACACTGAAGCTTTCTTT
CASSPGQANTEAFF
>few|TRBJ1-5|.|TRBV2
TGTGCCAGCCGCAGACCTGGCAATCAGCCCCAGCATTTT
CASRRPGNQPQHF
>.|TRBJ2-3|.|TRBV5-1
TGCGCCAGCAGCTTGGGAGGCAGTTCCACAGATACGCAGTATTTT
CASSLGGSSTDTQYF
>few|TRBJ2-7|.|TRBV16
TGTGCCAGCAGCCCCACCGGGGGCGGATACTTCGAGCAGTACTTC
CASSPTGGGYFEQYF
>.|TRBJ1-2|.|TRBV4-1
TGCGCCAGCAGCGCACAGGGAGAAGGTGGAAACTATGGCTACACCTTC
CASSAQGEGGNYGYTF
>.|TRBJ2-7|TRBD2|TRBV28
TGTGCCAGCAGTGAACACACTAGCGGGAGGGAGGGGCAGTACTTC
CASSEHTSGREGQYF
>few|TRBJ1-4|.|TRBV7-2
TGTGCCAGCAGCTTAGCATCCGGGTGGGGATCAACTAATGAAAAACTGTTTTTT
CASSLASGWGSTNEKLFF
>.|TRBJ1-2|.|TRBV2
TGTGCCAGCAGTCCCCGGCCTTATGGCTACACCTTC
CASSPRPYGYTF
>.|TRBJ2-1|.|TRBV6-6
TGTGCCAGCAGTTACCTGAGCGGACGCCTCAATGAGCAGTTCTTC
CASSYLSGRLNEQFF
>.|TRBJ1-4|.|TRBV7-2
TGTGCCAGCAGCTACTTCCCAGGGGCAGCGAATGAAAAACTGTTTTTT
CASSYFPGAANEKLFF
>.|TRBJ2-7|.|TRBV6-5
TGTGCCAGCAGTTACTCGAACGACTACGAGCAGTACTTC
CASSYSNDYEQYF
>.|TRBJ1-1|.|TRBV19
TGTGCCAGTAGTATGCCTTGGGACACTGAAGCTTTCTTT
CASSMPWDTEAFF
>.|TRBJ2-2|.|TRBV27
TGTGCCAGCACTAAGGACAGTCGCAGGGAGCTGTTTTTT
CASTKDSRRELFF
>few|TRBJ1-2|.|TRBV27
TGTGCCAGCAGTTTTGGGCAGGGTGATGGCTACACCTTC
CASSFGQGDGYTF
>.|TRBJ1-4|TRBD1|TRBV4-1
TGCGCCAGCAGCCAAGGGACAGGGTGGGCCGAAAAACTGTTTTTT
CASSQGTGWAEKLFF
>few|TRBJ1-6|.|TRBV2
TGTGCCAGCACGGGAGACAGCCCTCATTCACCCCTCCACTTT
CASTGDSPHSPLHF
>.|TRBJ2-5|.|TRBV7-9
TGTGCCAGCAGCTTAGTTACTGGGGAGACCCAGTACTTC
CASSLVTGETQYF
>few|TRBJ2-7|TRBD2|TRBV2
TGTGCCAGCAGGGGGACTAGCGGCTACTACGAGCAGTACTTC
CASRGTSGYYEQYF
>.|TRBJ2-7|TRBD1|TRBV13
TGTGCCAGCAGCTTGGAGTATAGGGGGCGCGAGCAGTACTTC
CASSLEYRGREQYF
>.|TRBJ2-7|.|TRBV19
TGTGCCAGTAGTATAGTTCCGGGGGCCTACGAGCAGTACTTC
CASSIVPGAYEQYF
>.|TRBJ1-2|.|TRBV27
TGTGCCAGCAGGGCCCCGGAGCAGAGTCGATATGGCTACACCTTC
CASRAPEQSRYGYTF
>.|TRBJ1-2|.|TRBV20-1
TGCAGTGCCAGCCCAGGGGATGGCTACACCTTC
CSASPGDGYTF
>many|TRBJ2-5|TRBD2|TRBV15
TGTGCCACCAGCAGAGATCTCCCTAGCGGATTACAAGAGACCCAGTACTTC
CATSRDLPSGLQETQYF
>few|TRBJ2-1|TRBD1|TRBV5-1
TGCGCCAGCAGTATCCCGGGACAGGCCAATGAGCAGTTCTTC
CASSIPGQANEQFF
>.|TRBJ2-1|.|TRBV6-1
TGTGCCAGCAGGACCGGGACGGTCTCCTACAATGAGCAGTTCTTC
CASRTGTVSYNEQFF
>.|TRBJ2-3|.|TRBV4-2
TGTGCCAGCAGCCACCTAGCCACAGATACGCAGTATTTT
CASSHLATDTQYF